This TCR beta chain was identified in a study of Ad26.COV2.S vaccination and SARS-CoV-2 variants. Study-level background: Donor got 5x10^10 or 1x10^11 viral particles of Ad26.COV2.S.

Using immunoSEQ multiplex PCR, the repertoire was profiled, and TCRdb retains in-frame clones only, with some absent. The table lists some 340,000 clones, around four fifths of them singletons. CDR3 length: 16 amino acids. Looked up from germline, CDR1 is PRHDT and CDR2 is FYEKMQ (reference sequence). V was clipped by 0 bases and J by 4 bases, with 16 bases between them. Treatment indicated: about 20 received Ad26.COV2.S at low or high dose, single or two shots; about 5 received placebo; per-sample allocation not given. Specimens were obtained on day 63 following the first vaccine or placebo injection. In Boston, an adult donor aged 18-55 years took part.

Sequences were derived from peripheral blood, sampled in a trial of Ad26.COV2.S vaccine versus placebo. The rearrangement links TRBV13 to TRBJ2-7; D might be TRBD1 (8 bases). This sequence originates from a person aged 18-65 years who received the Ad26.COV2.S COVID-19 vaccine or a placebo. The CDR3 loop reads CASSLGRGRDRYEQYF. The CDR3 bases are TGTGCCAGCAGCTTAGGCCGGGGGAGGGACAGGTACGAGCAGTACTTC.